The clone carrying this TCR beta chain has a count of ten or more. Time point denoted: pre-sensitization, week 0. The treatment denotes: therapeutic diphenylcyclopropenone sensitization with weekly scalp DPC. The data were taken from a study of human T cells and chemical hapten exposure. Germline V gene data show CDR1 as SGDLS and CDR2 as YYNGEE. V lost 3 bases and J 7 bases, leaving 11 bases between the germline ends. The CDR3 runs to 13 residues. The study used a library that attached unique molecular identifiers to individual cDNA molecules. TCRdb reprocessed the RACE reads via MiXCR and lists one record per CDR3 protein. The sample contains roughly 250,000 distinct CDR3 sequences, 7.5% to 10% of which appear only once.

This chain joins TRBV9 and TRBJ1-5; tentatively, D is TRBD1 (5 bases). The specimen comprised whole blood, sampled in connection with sensitization to the hapten diphenylcyclopropenone (DPC). This clonotype originated in a woman in her thirties or forties with alopecia areata. Some clones in this sample may be carry-over from other donors' samples. CDR3 sequence (DNA): TGTGCCAGCAGCGGACCGGGACCACAGCCCCAGCATTTT. As protein: CASSGPGPQPQHF. The variable domain in full, with the rest retrieved from reference TRBV9 and TRBJ1-5, is DSGVTQTPKHLITATGQRVTLRCSPRSGDLSVYWYQQSLDQGLQFLIQYYNGEERAKGNILERFSAQQFPDLHSELNLSSLELGDSALYFCASSGPGPQPQHFGDGTRLSIL.